The clone carrying this T cell receptor (beta chain) was counted a single time. Produced via immunoSEQ multiplex PCR; TCRdb's table is partial and in-frame only. The table records some 340,000 clones, about 82% of them present only once. These data come from a study of Ad26.COV2.S vaccination and SARS-CoV-2 variants. Treatment defined: over 15 received Ad26.COV2.S at low or high dose, single or two shots; roughly five received placebo; per-sample allocation not given. Samples analyzed were those drawn on day 63 after the first vaccine or placebo injection. The CDR3 loop spans 14 amino acids. Between the trimmed V and J ends, which lost 2 bases and 6 bases, there was a span of 14 bases. Germline-derived CDR1 and CDR2 are SNHLY and FYNNEI.

This TCR was sampled from a person between 18 and 60 years old who received the Ad26.COV2.S COVID-19 vaccine or a placebo. The chain has TRBV2 and TRBJ2-7; maybe TRBD2 (5 bases). Sequenced here: peripheral blood, sampled in a trial of Ad26.COV2.S vaccine versus placebo. The DNA of the CDR3 is TGTGCCAGCAGTGAAAGGAGGCAAGCGTTCGAGCAGTACTTC. It translates to CASSERRQAFEQYF.